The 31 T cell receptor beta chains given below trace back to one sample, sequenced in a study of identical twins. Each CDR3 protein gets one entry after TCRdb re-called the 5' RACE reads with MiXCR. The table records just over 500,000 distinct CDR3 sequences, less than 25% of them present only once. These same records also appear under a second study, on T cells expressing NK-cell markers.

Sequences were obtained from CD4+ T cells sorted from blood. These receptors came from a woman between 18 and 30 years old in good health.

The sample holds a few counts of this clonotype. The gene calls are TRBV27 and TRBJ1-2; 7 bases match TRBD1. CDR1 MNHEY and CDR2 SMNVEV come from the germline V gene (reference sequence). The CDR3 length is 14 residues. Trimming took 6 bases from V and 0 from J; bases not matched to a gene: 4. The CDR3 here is CASSRQGSNYGYTF. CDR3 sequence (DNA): TGTGCCAGCAGCCGACAGGGCTCTAACTATGGCTACACCTTC.

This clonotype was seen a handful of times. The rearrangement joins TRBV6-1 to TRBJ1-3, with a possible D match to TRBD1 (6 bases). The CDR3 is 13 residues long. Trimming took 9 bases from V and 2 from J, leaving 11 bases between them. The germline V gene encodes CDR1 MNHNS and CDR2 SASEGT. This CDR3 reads CASFRGPGNTIYF. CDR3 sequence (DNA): TGTGCCAGTTTTCGGGGGCCTGGAAACACCATATATTTT.

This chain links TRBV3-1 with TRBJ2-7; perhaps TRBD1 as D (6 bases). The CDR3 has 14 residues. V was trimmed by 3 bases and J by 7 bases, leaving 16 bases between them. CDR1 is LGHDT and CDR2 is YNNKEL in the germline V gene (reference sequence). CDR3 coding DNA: TGTGCCAGCAGCCATAGCCGGGACACCGTGGAGCAGTACTTC. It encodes CASSHSRDTVEQYF.

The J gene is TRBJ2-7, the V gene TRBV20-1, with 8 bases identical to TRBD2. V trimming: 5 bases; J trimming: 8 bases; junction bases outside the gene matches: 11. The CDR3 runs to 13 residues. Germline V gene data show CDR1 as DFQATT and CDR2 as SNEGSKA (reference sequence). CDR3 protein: CSAFSGVPFKQYF. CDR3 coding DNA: TGCAGTGCTTTTAGCGGGGTTCCATTCAAGCAGTACTTC.

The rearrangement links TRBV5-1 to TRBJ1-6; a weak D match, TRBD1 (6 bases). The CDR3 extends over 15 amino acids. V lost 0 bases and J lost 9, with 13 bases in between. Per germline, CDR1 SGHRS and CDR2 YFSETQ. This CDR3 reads CASSLAGAKASPLHF. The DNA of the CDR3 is TGCGCCAGCAGCTTGGCAGGGGCGAAGGCTTCACCCCTCCACTTT.

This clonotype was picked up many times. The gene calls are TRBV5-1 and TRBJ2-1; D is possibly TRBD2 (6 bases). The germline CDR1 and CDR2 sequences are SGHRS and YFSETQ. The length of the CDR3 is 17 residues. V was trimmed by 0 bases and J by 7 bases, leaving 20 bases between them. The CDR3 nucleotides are TGCGCCAGCAGCTTGGATCGGCGGAGGGGTTCTGTAAATGAGCAGTTCTTC. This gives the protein CASSLDRRRGSVNEQFF.

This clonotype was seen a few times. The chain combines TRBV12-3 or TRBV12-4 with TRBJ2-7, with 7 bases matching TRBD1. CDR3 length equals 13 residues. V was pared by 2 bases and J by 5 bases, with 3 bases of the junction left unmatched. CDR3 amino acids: CASSLRQGNEQYF. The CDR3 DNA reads TGTGCCAGCAGTTTACGACAGGGAAACGAGCAGTACTTC.

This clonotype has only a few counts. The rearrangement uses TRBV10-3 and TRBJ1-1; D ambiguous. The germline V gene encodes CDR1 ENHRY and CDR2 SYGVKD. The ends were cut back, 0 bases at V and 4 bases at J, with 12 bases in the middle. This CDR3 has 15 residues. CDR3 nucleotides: TGTGCCATCAGTGAGTCTCGGCCCCCGGGCACTGAAGCTTTCTTT. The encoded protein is CAISESRPPGTEAFF.

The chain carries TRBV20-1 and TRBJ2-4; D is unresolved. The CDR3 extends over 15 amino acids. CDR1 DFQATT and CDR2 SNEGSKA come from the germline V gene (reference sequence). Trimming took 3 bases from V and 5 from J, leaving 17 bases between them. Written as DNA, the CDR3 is TGCAGTGCTAGCCCGCCGGTGGTAGGCCAAAACATTCAGTACTTC. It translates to CSASPPVVGQNIQYF.

The CDR3 coding sequence is TGTGCCAGCATGGTGGACAGAAACAATGAGCAGTTCTTC. It codes for CASMVDRNNEQFF. The V call is TRBV6-1, the J call TRBJ2-1; TRBD1 might be the D (6 bases). This CDR3 spans 13 amino acids. Germline-derived CDR1 and CDR2 are MNHNS and SASEGT. V was trimmed by 7 bases and J by 5 bases, leaving 12 bases between them.

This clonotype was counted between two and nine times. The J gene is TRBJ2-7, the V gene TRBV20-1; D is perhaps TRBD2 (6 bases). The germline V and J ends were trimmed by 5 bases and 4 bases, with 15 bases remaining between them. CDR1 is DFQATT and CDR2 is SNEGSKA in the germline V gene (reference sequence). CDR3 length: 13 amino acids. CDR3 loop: CSAPSSGPYEQYF. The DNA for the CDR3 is TGCAGTGCTCCCTCCAGCGGGCCATACGAGCAGTACTTC.

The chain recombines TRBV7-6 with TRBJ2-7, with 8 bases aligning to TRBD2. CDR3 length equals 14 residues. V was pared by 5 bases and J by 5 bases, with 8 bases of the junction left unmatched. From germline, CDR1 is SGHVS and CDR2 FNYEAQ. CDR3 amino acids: CASSRLDGRDEQYF. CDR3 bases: TGTGCCAGCAGCCGATTAGACGGGAGGGACGAGCAGTACTTC.

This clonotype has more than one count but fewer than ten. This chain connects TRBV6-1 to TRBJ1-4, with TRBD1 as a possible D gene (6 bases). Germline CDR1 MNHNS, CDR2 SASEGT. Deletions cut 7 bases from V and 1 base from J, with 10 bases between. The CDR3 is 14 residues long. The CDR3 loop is CASKTGLTNEKLFF. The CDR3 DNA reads TGTGCCAGCAAAACAGGGCTAACTAATGAAAAACTGTTTTTT.

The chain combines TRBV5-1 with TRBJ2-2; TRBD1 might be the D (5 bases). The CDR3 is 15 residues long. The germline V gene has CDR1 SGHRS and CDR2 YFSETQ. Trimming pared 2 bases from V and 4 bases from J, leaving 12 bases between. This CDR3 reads CASSLGVASTGELFF. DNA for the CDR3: TGCGCCAGCAGCTTAGGGGTCGCGAGCACCGGGGAGCTGTTTTTT.

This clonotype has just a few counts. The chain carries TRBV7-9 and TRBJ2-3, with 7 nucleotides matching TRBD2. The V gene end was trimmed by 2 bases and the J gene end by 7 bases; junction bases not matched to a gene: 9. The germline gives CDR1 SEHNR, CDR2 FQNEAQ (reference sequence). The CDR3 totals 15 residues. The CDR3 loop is CASSLSQAGRHTQYF. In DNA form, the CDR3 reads TGTGCCAGCAGCTTAAGCCAAGCGGGAAGACATACGCAGTATTTT.

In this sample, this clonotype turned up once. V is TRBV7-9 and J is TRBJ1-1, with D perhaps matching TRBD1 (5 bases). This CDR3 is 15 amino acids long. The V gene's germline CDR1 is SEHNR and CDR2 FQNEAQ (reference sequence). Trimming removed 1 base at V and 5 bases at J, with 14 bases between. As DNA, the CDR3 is TGTGCCAGCAGCTTAGTGCTTGCAGGGAGAACTGAAGCTTTCTTT. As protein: CASSLVLAGRTEAFF.

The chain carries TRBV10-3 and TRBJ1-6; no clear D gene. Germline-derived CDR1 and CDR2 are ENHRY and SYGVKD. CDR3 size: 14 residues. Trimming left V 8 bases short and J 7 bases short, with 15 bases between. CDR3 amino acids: CAIRNSRGNSPLHF. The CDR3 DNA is TGTGCCATCCGGAATAGTCGCGGGAATTCACCCCTCCACTTT.

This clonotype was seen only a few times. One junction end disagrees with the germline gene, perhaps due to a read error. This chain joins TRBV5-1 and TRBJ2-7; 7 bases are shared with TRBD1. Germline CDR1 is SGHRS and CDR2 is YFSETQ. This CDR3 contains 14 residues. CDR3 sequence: CASSLGQGSFEQYF. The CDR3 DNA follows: TGCGCCAGCAGCTTGGGACAGGGTTCCTTCGAGCAGTACTTC.

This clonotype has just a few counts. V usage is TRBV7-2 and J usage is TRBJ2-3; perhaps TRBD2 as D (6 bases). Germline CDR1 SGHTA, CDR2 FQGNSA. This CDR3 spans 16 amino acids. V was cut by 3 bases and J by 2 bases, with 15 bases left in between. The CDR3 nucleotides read TGTGCCAGCAGCTTTGGACCGGGACTCCACACAGATACGCAGTATTTT. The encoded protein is CASSFGPGLHTDTQYF.

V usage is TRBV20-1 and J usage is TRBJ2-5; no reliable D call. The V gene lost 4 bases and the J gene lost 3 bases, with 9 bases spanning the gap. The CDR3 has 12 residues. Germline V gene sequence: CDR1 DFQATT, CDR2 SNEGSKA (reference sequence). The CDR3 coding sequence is TGCAGTGCTATGACGGACGAAGAGACCCAGTACTTC. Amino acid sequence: CSAMTDEETQYF.

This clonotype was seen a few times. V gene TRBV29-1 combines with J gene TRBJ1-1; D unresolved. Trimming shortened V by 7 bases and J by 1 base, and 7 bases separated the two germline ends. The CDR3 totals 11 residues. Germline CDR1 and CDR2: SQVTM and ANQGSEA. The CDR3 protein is CSAKQNTEAFF. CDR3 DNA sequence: TGCAGCGCGAAACAGAACACTGAAGCTTTCTTT.

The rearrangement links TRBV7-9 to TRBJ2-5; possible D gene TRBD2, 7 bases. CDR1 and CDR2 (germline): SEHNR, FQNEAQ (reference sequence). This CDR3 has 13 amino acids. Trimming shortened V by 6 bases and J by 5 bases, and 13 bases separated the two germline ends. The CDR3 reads CASSRGEGETQYF. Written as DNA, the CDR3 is TGTGCCAGCAGTAGGGGGGAGGGCGAGACCCAGTACTTC.

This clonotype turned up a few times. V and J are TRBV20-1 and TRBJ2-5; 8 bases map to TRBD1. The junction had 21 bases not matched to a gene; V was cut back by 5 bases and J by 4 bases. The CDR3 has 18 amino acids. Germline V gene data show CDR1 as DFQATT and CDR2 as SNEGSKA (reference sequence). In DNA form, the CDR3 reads TGCAGTGCTCTACCGGCGGGGACAGGAGGTGGAAGAGTAGAGACCCAGTACTTC. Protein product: CSALPAGTGGGRVETQYF.

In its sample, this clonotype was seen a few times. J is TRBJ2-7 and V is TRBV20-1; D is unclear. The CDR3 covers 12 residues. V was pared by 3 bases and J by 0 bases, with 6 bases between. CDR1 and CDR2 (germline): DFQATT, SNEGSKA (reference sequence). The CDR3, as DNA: TGCAGTGCTAGGTACACCTCCTACGAGCAGTACTTC. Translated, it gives CSARYTSYEQYF.

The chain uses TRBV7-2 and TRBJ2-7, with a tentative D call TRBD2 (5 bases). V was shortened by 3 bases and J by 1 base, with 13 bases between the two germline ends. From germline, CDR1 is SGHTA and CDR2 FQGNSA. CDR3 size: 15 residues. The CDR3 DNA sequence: TGTGCCAGCAGCTTCGGCGGGTTCCTTTCCTACGAGCAGTACTTC. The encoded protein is CASSFGGFLSYEQYF. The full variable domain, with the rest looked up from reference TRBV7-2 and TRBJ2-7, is GAGVSQSPSNKVTEKGKDVELRCDPISGHTALYWYRQSLGQGLEFLIYFQGNSAPDKSGLPSDRFSAERTGGSVSTLTIQRTQQEDSAVYLCASSFGGFLSYEQYFGPGTRLTVT.

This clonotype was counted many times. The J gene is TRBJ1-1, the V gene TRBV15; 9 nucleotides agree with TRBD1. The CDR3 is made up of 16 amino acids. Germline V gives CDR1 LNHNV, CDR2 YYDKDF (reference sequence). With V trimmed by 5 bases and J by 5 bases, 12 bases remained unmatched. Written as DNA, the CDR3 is TGTGCCACCAGCGGTCGGGATGGGACAGGGAGTACTGAAGCTTTCTTT. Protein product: CATSGRDGTGSTEAFF.

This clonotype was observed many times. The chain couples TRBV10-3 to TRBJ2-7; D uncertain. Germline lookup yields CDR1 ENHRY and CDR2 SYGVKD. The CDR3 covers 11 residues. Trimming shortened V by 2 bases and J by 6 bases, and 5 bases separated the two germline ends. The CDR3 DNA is TGTGCCATCAGTGAGACCTCCGAGCAGTACTTC. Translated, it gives CAISETSEQYF.

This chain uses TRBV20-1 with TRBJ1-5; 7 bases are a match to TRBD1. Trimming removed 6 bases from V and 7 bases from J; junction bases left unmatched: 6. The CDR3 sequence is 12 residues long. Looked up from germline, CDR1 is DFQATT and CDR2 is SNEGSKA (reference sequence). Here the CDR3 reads CSARQGFQPQHF. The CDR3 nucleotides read TGCAGTGCGAGACAGGGATTCCAGCCCCAGCATTTT.

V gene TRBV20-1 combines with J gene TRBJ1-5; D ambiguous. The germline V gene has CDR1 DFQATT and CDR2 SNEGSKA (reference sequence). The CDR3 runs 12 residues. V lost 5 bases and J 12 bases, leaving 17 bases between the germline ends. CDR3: CSAGRSSDLQHF. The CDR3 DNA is TGCAGTGCTGGACGGAGTTCGGATCTCCAGCATTTT.

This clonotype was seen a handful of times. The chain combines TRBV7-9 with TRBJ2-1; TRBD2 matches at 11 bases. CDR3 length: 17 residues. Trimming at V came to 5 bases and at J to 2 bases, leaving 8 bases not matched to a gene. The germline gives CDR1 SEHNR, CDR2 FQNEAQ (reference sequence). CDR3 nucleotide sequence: TGTGCCAGCAGCCCCTCCCTAGCGGGGGGAACCTACAATGAGCAGTTCTTC. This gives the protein CASSPSLAGGTYNEQFF. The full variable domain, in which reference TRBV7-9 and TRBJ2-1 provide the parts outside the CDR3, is DTGVSQNPRHKITKRGQNVTFRCDPISEHNRLYWYRQTLGQGPEFLTYFQNEAQLEKSRLLSDRFSAERPKGSFSTLEIQRTEQGDSAMYLCASSPSLAGGTYNEQFFGPGTRLTVL.

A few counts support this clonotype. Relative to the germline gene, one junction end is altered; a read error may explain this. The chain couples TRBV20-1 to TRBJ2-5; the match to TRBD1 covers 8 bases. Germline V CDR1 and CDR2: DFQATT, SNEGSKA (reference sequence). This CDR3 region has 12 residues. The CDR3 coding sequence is TGTCTTGGACAGGGAGACCAAGAGACCCAGTACTTC. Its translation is CLGQGDQETQYF.